This T cell receptor (beta chain) was sequenced during a study of response to subunit inactivated influenza vaccine. Findings and limits, study-wide: Authors suggested each seasonal flu vaccination may recruit only limited numbers of new T cells.

On this clonotype: Antigen unknown.

TCRdb processed the RT-PCR reads anew with MiXCR; each CDR3 protein has one entry. Of some 640,000 distinct CDR3 sequences listed, over 11% were seen once; the top ten hold 6% to 7%. The length of the CDR3 is 17 residues. V was trimmed by 3 bases and J by 3 bases, leaving 20 bases between them. The germline gives CDR1 SGHDT, CDR2 YYEEEE. The gene calls are TRBV5-6 and TRBJ2-3, with TRBD2 as a possible D gene (6 bases). This specimen was PBMCs from blood, taken 14 to 15 days before vaccination. The clonotype was recovered from a man in his fifties or sixties who received an inactivated influenza vaccine. The DNA of the CDR3 is TGTGCCAGCAGCTCGGATGGATCGGGACTCAGAACAGATACGCAGTATTTT. Translating gives CASSSDGSGLRTDTQYF.